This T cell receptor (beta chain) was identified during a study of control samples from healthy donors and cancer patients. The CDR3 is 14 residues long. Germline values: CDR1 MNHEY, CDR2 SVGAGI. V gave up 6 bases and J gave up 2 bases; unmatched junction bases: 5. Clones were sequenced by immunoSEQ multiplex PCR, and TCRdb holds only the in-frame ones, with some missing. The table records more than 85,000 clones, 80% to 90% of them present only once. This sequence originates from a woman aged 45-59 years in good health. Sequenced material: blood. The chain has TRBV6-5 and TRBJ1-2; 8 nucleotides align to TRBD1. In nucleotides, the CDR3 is TGTGCCAGCAGCCTCCAGGGGGCCAACTATGGCTACACCTTC. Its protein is CASSLQGANYGYTF.